The TCR beta chain described here comes from a study of cytomegalovirus exposure and HLA in healthy donors. As regards this clone: Its antigen is unknown.

The CDR3 covers 14 residues. Trimming shortened V by 5 bases and J by 4 bases, and 14 bases separated the two germline ends. CDR1 and CDR2 from the germline V gene are SNHLY and FYNNEI. Study-wide points: It was reported that TCR beta sequences correctly inferred the HLA-A and HLA-B alleles for most subjects.

13 Jbeta primers and 60 Vbeta primers were used for the PCR. Assay used: immunoSEQ multiplex PCR; TCRdb lists only in-frame clones, some missing. The table lists 130,000 or so clones, roughly 79% of them singletons. The sequence was collected from a male donor in good health and CMV-seronegative. The sequenced sample consisted of PBMCs. This chain joins TRBV2 and TRBJ2-5; D is perhaps TRBD1 (5 bases). As DNA, the CDR3 is TGTGCCAGCAGTCCAGACAGCACGGGAGAGACCCAGTACTTC. It yields the protein CASSPDSTGETQYF.